This TCR beta chain was recorded in a study of chemoradiotherapy in HPV16-positive cancers. Study as a whole: Candidate HPV-specific T-cell clones and common TCR motifs came from functional assays in a couple of HPV16-positive patients.

Over chemoradiotherapy, repertoires were sampled more than once. Method: immunoSEQ multiplex PCR; TCRdb's copy keeps in-frame clones and lacks some. This table holds more than 7,500 clones, roughly 91% found once. Whole-study results and caveats: Candidate HPV-specific clones and E7-related TCR motifs grew in tumor during treatment.

The CDR3 is 12 residues long. Germline values: CDR1 SGHTA, CDR2 FQGNSA. V was shortened by 7 bases and J by 11 bases, with 17 bases between the two germline ends. Concerning this clone itself: Its matching antigen is unknown.

Sequences were derived from blood, sampled from a patient who underwent chemoradiotherapy. The receptor's source is a human donor with HPV-associated anogenital cancer. The chain recombines TRBV7-2 with TRBJ2-5; D possibly corresponds to TRBD2 (6 bases). CDR3 nucleotides: TGTGCCAGCACCCGTACTAGCTGGGAGCAGTACTTC. The encoded protein is CASTRTSWEQYF.